This TCR beta chain was documented in a study of cytomegalovirus exposure and HLA in healthy donors. There are a few counts of this clone. Antigen unknown. Findings of the study overall: Association of a missense DCLRE1C variant with TCR beta V- and J-gene trimming was reported in a later analysis. A list of about 160 TCR beta chains associated with cytomegalovirus was given.

Researchers ran the PCR with 60 Vbeta and 13 Jbeta primers. The method was immunoSEQ multiplex PCR; TCRdb's version includes in-frame clones alone and lacks a portion of them. Of around 99,000 clones listed, 60% to 85% were seen once; the top ten hold under 8%. This CDR3 contains 14 residues. CDR1 is SGHVS, CDR2 FNYEAQ, per germline. The V end was cut by 2 bases, the J end by 5 bases, with 13 bases between. V and J are TRBV7-6 and TRBJ2-7, with D maybe TRBD1 (6 bases). The origin of this receptor is a middle-aged man in good health and CMV-seropositive. Sequenced input: PBMCs. This CDR3 reads CASSLRTGLDEQYF. Here the CDR3 DNA reads TGTGCCAGCAGCTTAAGAACAGGGCTCGACGAGCAGTACTTC.